This TCR beta chain comes out of a study of fetal regulatory T cell absence and autoimmunity. Study-level findings and limits: In IPEX, the enrichment was taken to support antigen-driven autoimmunity before birth.

This clone appeared once. Its antigen is not known. The protocol was immunoSEQ multiplex PCR, while the TCRdb copy is restricted to in-frame clones and leaves out a portion. The sample yields about 95,000 clones, roughly 70% seen once. The sample was pancreas tissue. The sequence was collected from a male donor with IPEX syndrome.

This CDR3 reads CASSIWIGPRSGNTIYF. The CDR3 DNA is TGTGCCAGTAGTATTTGGATCGGACCGCGCTCTGGAAACACCATATATTTT. The V call is TRBV19, the J call TRBJ1-3; D remains unclear. The CDR3 runs to 17 residues. Deletions cut 3 bases from V and 0 bases from J, with 15 bases between. Per the germline V gene, CDR1 is LNHDA and CDR2 is SQIVND (reference sequence).